This entry lists 3 T cell receptor beta chains sequenced from one sample in a study of spatial heterogeneity in lung cancer. TCRdb itself ran the 5' RACE reads through MiXCR, one entry per CDR3 protein. The sample yields 7,000 to 10,000 distinct CDR3 sequences, approximately 9.3% seen once. No antigens are known for them. Findings and limits, study-wide: Expanded alpha and beta TCR counts within tumors tracked tumor mutation counts.

Documented time point: sample taken at primary tumor resection. Material: lung tumor tissue, obtained at surgery. The source of these receptors is a male donor with early-stage non-small cell lung cancer.

In this sample, this clonotype turned up a few times. The gene calls are TRBV5-6 and TRBJ2-7; 14 positions match TRBD2. V was pared by 0 bases and J by 2 bases, with 4 bases of the junction left unmatched. The CDR3 length is 17 residues. Looked up from germline, CDR1 is SGHDT and CDR2 is YYEEEE. The DNA of the CDR3 is TGTGCCAGCAGCTTGGCCGGGACTAGCGGGAGCCCCTACGAGCAGTACTTC. This sequence encodes CASSLAGTSGSPYEQYF.

Relative to its sample, this clonotype is medium-sized. The chain joins TRBV7-9 to TRBJ2-2; D may be TRBD1 or TRBD2 (6 bases each). Germline assignment: CDR1 SEHNR and CDR2 FQNEAQ (reference sequence). The length of the CDR3 is 16 residues. V shed 5 bases and J shed 4 bases, with 17 bases lying between them. The CDR3 loop is CASSPTLGGGTGELFF. CDR3 nucleotide sequence: TGTGCCAGCAGCCCTACTCTTGGAGGGGGCACCGGGGAGCTGTTTTTT.

This clonotype is labeled medium-sized (0.01 to 0.1%). The chain links TRBV11-2 to TRBJ1-6, with TRBD1 matching over 10 bases. J lost 7 bases, V lost 1 base, and 4 bases had no gene match. The CDR3 length is 16 residues. Germline V lookup: CDR1 SGHAT, CDR2 FQNNGV. CDR3 sequence: CASSLGDRGQNSPLHF. DNA of the CDR3: TGTGCCAGCAGCTTAGGCGACAGGGGGCAGAATTCACCCCTCCACTTT.